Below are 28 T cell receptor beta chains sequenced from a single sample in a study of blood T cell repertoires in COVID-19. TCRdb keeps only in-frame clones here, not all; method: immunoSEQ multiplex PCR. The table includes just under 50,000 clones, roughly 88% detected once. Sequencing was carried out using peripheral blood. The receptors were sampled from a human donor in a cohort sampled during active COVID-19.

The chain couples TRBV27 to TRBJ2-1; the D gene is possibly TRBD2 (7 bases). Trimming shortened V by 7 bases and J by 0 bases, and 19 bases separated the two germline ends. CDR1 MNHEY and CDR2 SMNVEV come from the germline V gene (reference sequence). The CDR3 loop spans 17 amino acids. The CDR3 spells CASTPHRGAFSYNEQFF. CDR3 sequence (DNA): TGTGCCAGCACCCCCCACCGGGGGGCGTTCTCCTACAATGAGCAGTTCTTC.

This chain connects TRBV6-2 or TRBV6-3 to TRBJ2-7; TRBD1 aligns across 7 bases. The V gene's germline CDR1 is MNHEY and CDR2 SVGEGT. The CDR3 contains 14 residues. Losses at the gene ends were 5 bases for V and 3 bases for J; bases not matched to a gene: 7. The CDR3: CASSHQGQIYEQYF. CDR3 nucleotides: TGTGCCAGCAGTCACCAGGGACAGATCTACGAGCAGTACTTC.

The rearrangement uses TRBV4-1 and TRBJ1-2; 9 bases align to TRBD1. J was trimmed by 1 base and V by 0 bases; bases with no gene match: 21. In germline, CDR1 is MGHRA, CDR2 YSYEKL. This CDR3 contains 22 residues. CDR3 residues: CASSQDGGALLLQGARNYGYTF. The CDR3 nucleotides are TGCGCCAGCAGCCAAGATGGAGGAGCTTTACTTCTACAGGGGGCGCGTAACTATGGCTACACCTTC.

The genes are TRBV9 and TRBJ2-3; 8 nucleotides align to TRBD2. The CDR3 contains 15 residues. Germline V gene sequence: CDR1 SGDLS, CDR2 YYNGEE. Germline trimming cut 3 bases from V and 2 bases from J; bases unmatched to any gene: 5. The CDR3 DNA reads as TGTGCCAGCAGCGGGCTAGCGGGCTTCACAGATACGCAGTATTTT. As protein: CASSGLAGFTDTQYF.

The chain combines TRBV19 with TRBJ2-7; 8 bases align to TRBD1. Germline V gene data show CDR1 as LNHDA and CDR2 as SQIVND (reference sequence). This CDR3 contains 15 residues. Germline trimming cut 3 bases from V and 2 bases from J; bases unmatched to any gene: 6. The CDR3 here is CASSIGQGRAYEQYF. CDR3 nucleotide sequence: TGTGCCAGTAGTATCGGACAGGGCCGGGCCTACGAGCAGTACTTC. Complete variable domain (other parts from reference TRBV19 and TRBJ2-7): DGGITQSPKYLFRKEGQNVTLSCEQNLNHDAMYWYRQDPGQGLRLIYYSQIVNDFQKGDIAEGYSVSREKKESFPLTVTSAQKNPTAFYLCASSIGQGRAYEQYFGPGTRLTVT.

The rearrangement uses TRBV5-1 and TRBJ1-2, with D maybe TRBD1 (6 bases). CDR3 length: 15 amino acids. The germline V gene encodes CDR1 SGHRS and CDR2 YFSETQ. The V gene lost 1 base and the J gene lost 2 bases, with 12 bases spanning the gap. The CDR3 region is CASSLLPGENYGYTF. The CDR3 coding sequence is TGCGCCAGCAGCTTGCTACCAGGGGAGAACTATGGCTACACCTTC.

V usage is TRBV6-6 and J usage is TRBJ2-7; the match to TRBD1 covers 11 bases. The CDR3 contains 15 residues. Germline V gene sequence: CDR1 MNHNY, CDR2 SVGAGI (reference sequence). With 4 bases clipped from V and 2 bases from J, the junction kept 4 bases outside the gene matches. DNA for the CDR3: TGTGCCAGCAGTTCCCAGGACAGGGGGCCCTACGAGCAGTACTTC. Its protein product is CASSSQDRGPYEQYF.

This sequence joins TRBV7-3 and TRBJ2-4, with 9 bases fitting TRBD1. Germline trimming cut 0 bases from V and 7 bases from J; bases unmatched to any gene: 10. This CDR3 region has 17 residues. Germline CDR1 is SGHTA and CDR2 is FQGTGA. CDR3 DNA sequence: TGTGCCAGCAGCTTAACTCTTATGAGGGACAGGGTCAACATTCAGTACTTC. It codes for CASSLTLMRDRVNIQYF.

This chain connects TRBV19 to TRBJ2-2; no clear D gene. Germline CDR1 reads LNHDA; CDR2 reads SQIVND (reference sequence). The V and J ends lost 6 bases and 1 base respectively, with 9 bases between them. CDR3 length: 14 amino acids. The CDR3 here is CASSWFGNTGELFF. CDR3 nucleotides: TGTGCCAGTAGCTGGTTCGGGAACACCGGGGAGCTGTTTTTT.

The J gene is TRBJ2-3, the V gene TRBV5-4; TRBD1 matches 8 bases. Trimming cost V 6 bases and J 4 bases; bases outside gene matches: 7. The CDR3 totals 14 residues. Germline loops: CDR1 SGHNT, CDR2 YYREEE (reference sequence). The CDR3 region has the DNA TGTGCCAGCACCACAGGGGGGTTCTCAGATACGCAGTATTTT. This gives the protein CASTTGGFSDTQYF.

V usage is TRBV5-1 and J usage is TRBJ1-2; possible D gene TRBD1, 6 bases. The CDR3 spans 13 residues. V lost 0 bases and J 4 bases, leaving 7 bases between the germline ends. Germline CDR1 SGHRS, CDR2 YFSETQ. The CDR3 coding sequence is TGCGCCAGCAGCTTGGAGGACAGCTATGGCTACACCTTC. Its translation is CASSLEDSYGYTF.

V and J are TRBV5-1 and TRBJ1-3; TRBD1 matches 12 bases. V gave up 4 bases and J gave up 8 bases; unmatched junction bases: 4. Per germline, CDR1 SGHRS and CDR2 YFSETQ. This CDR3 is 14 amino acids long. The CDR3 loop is CASSPGQGAHTIYF. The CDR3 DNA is TGCGCCAGCAGCCCGGGACAGGGGGCTCACACCATATATTTT.

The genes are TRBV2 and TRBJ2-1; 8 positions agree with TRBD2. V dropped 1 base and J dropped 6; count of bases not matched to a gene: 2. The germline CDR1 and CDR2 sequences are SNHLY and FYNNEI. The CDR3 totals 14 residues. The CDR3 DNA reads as TGTGCCAGCAGTGAAGGGCGGGGGGTCAATGAGCAGTTCTTC. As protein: CASSEGRGVNEQFF.

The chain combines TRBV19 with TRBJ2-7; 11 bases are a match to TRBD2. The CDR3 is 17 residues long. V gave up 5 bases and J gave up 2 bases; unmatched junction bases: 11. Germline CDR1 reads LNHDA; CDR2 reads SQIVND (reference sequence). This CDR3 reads CASSSVWTSGFTYEQYF. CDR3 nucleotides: TGTGCCAGTAGTTCCGTTTGGACTAGCGGGTTTACCTACGAGCAGTACTTC.

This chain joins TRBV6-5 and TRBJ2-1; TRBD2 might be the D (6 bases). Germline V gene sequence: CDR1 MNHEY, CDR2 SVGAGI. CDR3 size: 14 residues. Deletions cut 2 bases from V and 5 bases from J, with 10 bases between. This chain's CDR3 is CASSYRRGNNEQFF. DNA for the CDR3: TGTGCCAGCAGTTACCGGCGGGGCAACAATGAGCAGTTCTTC.

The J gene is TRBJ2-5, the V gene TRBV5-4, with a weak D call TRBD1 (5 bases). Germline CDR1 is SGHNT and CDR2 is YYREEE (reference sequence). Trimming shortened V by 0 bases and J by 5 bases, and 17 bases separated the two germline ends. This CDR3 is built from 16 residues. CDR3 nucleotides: TGTGCCAGCAGCTTGGACGCAGGGCCAGTCAGGGAGACCCAGTACTTC. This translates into CASSLDAGPVRETQYF.

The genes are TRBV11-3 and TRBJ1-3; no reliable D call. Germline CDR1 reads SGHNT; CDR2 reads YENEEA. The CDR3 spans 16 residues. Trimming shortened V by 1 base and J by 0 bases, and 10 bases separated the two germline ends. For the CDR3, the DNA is TGTGCCAGCAGCTTAGGATCAGTCCTCTCTGGAAACACCATATATTTT. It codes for CASSLGSVLSGNTIYF. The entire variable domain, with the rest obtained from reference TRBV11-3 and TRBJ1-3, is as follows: EAGVVQSPRYKIIEKKQPVAFWCNPISGHNTLYWYLQNLGQGPELLIRYENEEAVDDSQLPKDRFSAERLKGVDSTLKIQPAELGDSAVYLCASSLGSVLSGNTIYFGEGSWLTVV.

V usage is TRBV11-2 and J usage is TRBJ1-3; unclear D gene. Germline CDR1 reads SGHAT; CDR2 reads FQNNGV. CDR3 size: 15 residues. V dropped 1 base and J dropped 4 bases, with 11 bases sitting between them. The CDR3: CASSLVSTVGNTIYF. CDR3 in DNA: TGTGCCAGCAGCTTAGTCTCTACAGTCGGAAACACCATATATTTT.

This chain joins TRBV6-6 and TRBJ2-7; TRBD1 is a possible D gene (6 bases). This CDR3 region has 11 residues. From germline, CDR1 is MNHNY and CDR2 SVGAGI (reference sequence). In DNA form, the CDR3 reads TGTGCCAGCAGTTCGGCAGGGGTGTTTAGAGTC. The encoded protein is CASSSAGVFRV.

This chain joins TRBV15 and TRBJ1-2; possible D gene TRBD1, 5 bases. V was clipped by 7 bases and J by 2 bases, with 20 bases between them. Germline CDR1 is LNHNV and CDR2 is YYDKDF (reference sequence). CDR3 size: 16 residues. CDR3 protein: CATILGRGAGNYGYTF. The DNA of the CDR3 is TGTGCCACCATCCTAGGGAGGGGCGCAGGGAACTATGGCTACACCTTC.

In nucleotides, the CDR3 is TGTGCCAGCAGCCCGACAGGAATTTCCCTCTACGAGCAGTACTTC. Translation gives CASSPTGISLYEQYF. The gene calls are TRBV14 and TRBJ2-7, with a tentative D call TRBD1 (6 bases). This CDR3 has 15 amino acids. Germline V gene data show CDR1 as SGHDN and CDR2 as FVKESK. V was trimmed by 4 bases and J by 3 bases, leaving 16 bases between them.

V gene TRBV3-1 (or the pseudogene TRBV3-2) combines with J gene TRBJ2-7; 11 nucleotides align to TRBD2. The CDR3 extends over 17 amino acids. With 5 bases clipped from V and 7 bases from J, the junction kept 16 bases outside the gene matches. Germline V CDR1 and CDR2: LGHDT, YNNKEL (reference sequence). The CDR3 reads CASSGLAGGAAPREQYF. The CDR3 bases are TGTGCCAGCAGCGGCCTAGCGGGGGGCGCCGCCCCCAGGGAGCAGTACTTC.

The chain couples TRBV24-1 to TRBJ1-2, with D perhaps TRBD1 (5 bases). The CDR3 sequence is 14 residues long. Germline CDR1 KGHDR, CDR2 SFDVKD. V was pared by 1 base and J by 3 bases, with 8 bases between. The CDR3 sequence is CATSDLKTDYGYTF. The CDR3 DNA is TGTGCCACCAGTGATTTAAAGACAGACTATGGCTACACCTTC.

The CDR3 spells CASSRDRVLDEQFF. The CDR3 nucleotides read TGTGCCAGCAGCCGGGACAGGGTCTTGGATGAGCAGTTCTTC. The chain joins TRBV6-5 to TRBJ2-1, with TRBD1 matching 9 bases. Germline V gene lookup returns CDR1 MNHEY and CDR2 SVGAGI. Unmatched junction bases numbered 8, after V lost 6 bases and J lost 8 bases. The CDR3 loop spans 14 amino acids.

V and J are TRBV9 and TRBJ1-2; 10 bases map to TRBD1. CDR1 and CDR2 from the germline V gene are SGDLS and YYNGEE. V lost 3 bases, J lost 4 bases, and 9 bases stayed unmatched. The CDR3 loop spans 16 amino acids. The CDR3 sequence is CASSASGTGALYGYTF. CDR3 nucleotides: TGTGCCAGCAGCGCCTCCGGGACAGGGGCTCTCTATGGCTACACCTTC.

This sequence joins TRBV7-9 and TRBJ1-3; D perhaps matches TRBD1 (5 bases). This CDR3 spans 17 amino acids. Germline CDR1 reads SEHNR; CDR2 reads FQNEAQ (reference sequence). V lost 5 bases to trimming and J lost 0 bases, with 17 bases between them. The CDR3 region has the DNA TGTGCCAGCAGCCCGTCGACAGCCTGGGTCTCTGGAAACACCATATATTTT. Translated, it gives CASSPSTAWVSGNTIYF.

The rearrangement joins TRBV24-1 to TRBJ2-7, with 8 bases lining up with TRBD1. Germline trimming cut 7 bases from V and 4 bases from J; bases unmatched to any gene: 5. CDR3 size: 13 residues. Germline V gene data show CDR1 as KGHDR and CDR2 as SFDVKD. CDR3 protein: CATRPGQAYEQYF. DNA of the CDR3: TGTGCCACCAGGCCGGGACAGGCTTACGAGCAGTACTTC.

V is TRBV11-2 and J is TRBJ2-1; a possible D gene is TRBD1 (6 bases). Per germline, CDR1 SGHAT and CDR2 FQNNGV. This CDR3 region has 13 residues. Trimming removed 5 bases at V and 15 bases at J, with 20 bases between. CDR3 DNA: TGTGCCAGCAGCCCGGTTGGTGTGGCCAGGGGGTTCTTC. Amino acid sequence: CASSPVGVARGFF.